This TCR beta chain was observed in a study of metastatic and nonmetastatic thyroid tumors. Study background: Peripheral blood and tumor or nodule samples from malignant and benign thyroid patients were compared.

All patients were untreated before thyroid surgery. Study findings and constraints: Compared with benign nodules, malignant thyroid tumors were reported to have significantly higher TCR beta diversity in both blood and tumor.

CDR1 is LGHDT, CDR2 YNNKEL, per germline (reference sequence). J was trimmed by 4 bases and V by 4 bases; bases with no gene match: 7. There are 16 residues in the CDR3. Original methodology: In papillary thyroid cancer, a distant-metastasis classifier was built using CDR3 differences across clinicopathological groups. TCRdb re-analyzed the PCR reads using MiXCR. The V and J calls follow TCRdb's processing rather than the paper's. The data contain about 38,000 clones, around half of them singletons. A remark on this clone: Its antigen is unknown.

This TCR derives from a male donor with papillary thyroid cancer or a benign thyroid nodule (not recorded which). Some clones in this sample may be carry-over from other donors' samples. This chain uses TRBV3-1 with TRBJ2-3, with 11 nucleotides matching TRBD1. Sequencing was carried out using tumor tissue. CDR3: CASSRTGTGGPDTQYF. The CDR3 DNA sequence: TGTGCCAGCAGCCGGACCGGGACAGGGGGACCAGATACGCAGTATTTT.